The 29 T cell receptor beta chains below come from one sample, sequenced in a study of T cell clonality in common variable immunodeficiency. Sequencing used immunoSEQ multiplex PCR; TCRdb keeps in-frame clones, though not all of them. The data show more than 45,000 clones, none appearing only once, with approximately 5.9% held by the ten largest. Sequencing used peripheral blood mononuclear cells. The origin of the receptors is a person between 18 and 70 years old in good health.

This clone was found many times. The CDR3 loop reads CASSFADTQYF. Partial CDR3 DNA: TGCGCCAGCAGTTTCGCAGATACG. This chain links TRBV10-2 with TRBJ2-3; D remains unclear. The read ends 3 residues early relative to the CDR3; the germline J gene fills the gap. The germline V and J ends were trimmed by 5 bases and 4 bases, with 4 bases remaining between them. Germline V gene sequence: CDR1 WSHSY, CDR2 SAAADI. This CDR3 has 11 residues.

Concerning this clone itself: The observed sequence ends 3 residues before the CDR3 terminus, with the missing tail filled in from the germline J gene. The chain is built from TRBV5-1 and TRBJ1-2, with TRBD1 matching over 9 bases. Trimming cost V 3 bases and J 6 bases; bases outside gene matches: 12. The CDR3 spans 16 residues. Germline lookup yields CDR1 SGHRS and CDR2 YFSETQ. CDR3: CASSSAPGQGGDGYTF. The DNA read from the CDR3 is TGCGCCAGCAGCTCGGCCCCGGGACAGGGTGGGGATGGC.

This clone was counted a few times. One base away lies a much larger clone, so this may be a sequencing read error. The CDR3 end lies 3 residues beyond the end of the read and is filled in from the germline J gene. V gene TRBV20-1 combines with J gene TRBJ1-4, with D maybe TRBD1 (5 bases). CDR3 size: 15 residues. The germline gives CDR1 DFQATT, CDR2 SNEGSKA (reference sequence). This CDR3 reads CSASDTGSGANVLFF. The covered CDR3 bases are TGCAGTGCTAGTGATACAGGCTCTGGGGCCAACGTA.

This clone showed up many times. The CDR3 spells CASSFGQGIGSAFF. The covered CDR3 bases are TGCGCCAGCAGCTTCGGACAGGGAATCGGCTCG. The V call is TRBV5-1, the J call TRBJ1-1, with 8 positions matching TRBD1. Read coverage stops 3 residues before the CDR3 terminus; the germline J gene supplies the remainder. Germline V gene sequence: CDR1 SGHRS, CDR2 YFSETQ. The length of the CDR3 is 14 residues.

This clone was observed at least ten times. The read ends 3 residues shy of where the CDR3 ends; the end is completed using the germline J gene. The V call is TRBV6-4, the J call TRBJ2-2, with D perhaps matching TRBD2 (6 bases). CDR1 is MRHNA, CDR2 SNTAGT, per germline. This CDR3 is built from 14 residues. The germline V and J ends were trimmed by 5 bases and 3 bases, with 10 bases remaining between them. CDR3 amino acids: CASSPGTDTGELFF. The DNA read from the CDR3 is TGTGCCAGCAGTCCGGGGACTGACACCGGGGAG.

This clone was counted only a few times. CDR3 DNA (partial): TGCAGTGCTTTTCCGCCCAGGGGCAGGGGCACTGAA. Its translation is CSAFPPRGRGTE. The full CDR3 is CSAFPPRGRGTEAFF. The rearrangement joins TRBV20-1 to TRBJ1-1; D possibly corresponds to TRBD1 (6 bases). The read terminates 3 residues before the CDR3 end, so the remaining end is supplied by the germline J gene. Germline V gene sequence: CDR1 DFQATT, CDR2 SNEGSKA (reference sequence). The CDR3 is 15 residues long. Trimming took 5 bases from V and 4 from J, leaving 20 bases between them.

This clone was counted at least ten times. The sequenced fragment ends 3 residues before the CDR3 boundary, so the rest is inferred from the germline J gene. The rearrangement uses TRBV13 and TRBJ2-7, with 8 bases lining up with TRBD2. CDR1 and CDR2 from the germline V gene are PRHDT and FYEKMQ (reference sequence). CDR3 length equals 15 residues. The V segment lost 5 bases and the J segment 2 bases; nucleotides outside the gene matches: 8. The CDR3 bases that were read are TGTGCCAGCAGCAAAGGCAGCGGGGGTCCCTACGAG. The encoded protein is CASSKGSGGPYE. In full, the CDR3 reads CASSKGSGGPYEQYF.

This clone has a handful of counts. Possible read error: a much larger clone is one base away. The CDR3 spells CAWTRNEKLFF. CDR3 DNA (partial): TGTGCCTGGACGCGGAATGAAAAG. This rearrangement joins TRBV30 to TRBJ2-2; unclear D gene. The sequenced fragment ends 3 residues before the CDR3 boundary, so the rest is inferred from the germline J gene. This CDR3 spans 11 amino acids. Germline V CDR1 and CDR2: GTSNPN, SVGIG (reference sequence).

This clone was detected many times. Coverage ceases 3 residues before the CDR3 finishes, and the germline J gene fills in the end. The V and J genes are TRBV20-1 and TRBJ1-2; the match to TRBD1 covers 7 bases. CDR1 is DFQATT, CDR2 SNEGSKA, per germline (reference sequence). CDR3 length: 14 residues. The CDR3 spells CSARDPQGGEGYTF. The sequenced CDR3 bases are TGCAGTGCTAGAGACCCCCAGGGGGGCGAGGGC.

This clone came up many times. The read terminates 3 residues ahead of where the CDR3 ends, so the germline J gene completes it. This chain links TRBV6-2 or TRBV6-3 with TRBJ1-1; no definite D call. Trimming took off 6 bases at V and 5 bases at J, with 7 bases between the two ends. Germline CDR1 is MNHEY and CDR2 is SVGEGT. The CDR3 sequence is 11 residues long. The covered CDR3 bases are TGTGCCAGCAGCCTAGGAACTGAA. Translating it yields CASSLGTE. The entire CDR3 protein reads CASSLGTEAFF.

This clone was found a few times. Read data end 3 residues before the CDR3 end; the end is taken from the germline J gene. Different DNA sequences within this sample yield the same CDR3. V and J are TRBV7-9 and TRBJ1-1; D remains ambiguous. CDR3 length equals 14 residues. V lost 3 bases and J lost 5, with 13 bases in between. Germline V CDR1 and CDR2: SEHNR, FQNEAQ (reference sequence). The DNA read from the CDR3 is TGTGCCAGCAGCTTCAGGTTGGGTTCGACTGAA. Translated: CASSFRLGSTE. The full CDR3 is CASSFRLGSTEAFF.

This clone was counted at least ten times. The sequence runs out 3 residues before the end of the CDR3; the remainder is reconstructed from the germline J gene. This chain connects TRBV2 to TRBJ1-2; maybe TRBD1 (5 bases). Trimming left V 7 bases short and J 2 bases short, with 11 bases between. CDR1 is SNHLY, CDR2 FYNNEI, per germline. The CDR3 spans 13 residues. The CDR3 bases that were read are TGTGCCAGCATTCAGGGAGGAAACTATGGC. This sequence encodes CASIQGGNYG. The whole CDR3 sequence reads CASIQGGNYGYTF.

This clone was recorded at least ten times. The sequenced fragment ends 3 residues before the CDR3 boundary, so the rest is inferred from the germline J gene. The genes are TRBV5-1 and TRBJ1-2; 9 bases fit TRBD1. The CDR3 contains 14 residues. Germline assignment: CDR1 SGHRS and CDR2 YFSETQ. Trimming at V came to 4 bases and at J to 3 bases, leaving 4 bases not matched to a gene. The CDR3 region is CASSLQGADYGYTF. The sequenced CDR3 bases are TGCGCCAGCAGCCTACAGGGGGCTGACTATGGC.

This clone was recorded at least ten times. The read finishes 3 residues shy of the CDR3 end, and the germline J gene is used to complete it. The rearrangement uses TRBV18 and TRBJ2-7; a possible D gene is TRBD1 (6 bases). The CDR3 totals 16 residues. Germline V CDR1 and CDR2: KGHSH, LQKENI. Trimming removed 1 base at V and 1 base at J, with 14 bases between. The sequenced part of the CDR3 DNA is TGTGCCAGCTCACCACGGGTACAGGGAGCTTCCTACGAG. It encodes CASSPRVQGASYE. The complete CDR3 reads CASSPRVQGASYEQYF.

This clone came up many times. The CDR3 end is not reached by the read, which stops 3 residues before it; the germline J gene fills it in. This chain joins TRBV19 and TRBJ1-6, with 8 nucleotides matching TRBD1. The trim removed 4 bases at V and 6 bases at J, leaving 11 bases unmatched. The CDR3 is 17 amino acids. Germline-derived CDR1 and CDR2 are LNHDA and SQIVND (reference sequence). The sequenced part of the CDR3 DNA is TGTGCCAGTAGTACCTTTTGGCGGACAGGGTTTAATTCACCC. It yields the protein CASSTFWRTGFNSP. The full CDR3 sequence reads CASSTFWRTGFNSPLHF. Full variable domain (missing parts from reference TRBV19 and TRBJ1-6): DGGITQSPKYLFRKEGQNVTLSCEQNLNHDAMYWYRQDPGQGLRLIYYSQIVNDFQKGDIAEGYSVSREKKESFPLTVTSAQKNPTAFYLCASSTFWRTGFNSPLHFGNGTRLTVT.

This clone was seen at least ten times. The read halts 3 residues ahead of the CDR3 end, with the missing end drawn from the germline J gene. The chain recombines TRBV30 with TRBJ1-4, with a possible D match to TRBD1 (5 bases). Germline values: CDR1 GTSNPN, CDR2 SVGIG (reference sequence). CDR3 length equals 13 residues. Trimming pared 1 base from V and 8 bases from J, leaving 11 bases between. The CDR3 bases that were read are TGTGCCTGGAGTGCAGGGTTGGCGGAAAAA. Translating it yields CAWSAGLAEK. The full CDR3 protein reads CAWSAGLAEKLFF.

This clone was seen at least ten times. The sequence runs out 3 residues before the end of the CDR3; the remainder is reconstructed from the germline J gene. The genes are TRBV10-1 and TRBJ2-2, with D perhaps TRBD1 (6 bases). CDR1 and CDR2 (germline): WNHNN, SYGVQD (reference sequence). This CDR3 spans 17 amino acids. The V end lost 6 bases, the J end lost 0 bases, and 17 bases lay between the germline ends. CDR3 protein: CASSELQGLPNTGELFF. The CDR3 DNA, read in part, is TGCGCCAGCAGCGAACTCCAGGGGCTTCCGAACACCGGGGAG.

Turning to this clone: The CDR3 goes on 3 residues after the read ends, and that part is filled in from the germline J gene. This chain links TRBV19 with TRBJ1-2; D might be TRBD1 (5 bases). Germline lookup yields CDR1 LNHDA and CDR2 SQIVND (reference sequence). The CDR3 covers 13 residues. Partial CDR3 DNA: TGTGCCAGTAGTATAGGCAGGGACTACGAC. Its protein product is CASSIGRDYD. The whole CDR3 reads CASSIGRDYDYTF.

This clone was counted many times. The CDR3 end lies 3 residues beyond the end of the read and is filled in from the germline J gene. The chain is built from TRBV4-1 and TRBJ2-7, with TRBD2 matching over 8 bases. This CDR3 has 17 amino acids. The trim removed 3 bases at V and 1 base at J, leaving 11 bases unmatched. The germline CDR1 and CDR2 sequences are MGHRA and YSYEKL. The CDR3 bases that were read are TGCGCCAGCAGCCAGCACAACGGGCGGGGGGCATCCTACGAG. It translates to CASSQHNGRGASYE. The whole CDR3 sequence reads CASSQHNGRGASYEQYF.

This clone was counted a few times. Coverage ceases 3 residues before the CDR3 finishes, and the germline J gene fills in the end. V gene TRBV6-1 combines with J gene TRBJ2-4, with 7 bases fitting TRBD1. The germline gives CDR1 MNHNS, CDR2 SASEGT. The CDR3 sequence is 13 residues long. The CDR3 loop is CASSVTGKYGQYF. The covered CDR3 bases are TGTGCCAGCAGTGTGACAGGGAAATATGGT.

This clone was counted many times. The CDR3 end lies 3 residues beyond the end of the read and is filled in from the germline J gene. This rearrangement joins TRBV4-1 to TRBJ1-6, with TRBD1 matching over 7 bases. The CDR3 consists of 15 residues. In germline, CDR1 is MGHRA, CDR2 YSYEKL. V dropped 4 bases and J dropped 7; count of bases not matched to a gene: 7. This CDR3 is CASSRDREGNSPLHF. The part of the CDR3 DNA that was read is TGCGCCAGCAGCCGAGACAGGGAGGGAAATTCACCC.

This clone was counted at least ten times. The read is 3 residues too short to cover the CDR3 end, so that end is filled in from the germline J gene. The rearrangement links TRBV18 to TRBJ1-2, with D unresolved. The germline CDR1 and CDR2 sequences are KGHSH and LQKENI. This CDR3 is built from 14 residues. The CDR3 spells CASSPRSGQVGYTF. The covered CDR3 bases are TGTGCCAGCTCACCACGAAGCGGGCAAGTCGGC. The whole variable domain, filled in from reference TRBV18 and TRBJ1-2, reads NAGVMQNPRHLVRRRGQEARLRCSPMKGHSHVYWYRQLPEEGLKFMVYLQKENIIDESGMPKERFSAEFPKEGPSILRIQQVVRGDSAAYFCASSPRSGQVGYTFGSGTRLTVV.

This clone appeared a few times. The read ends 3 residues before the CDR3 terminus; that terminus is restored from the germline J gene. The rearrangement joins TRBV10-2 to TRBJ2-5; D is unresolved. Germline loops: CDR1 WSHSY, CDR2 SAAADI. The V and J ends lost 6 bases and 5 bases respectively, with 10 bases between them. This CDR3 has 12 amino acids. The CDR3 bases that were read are TGCGCCAGCAGGCTTATAGGGGAGACC. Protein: CASRLIGET. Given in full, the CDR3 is CASRLIGETQYF.

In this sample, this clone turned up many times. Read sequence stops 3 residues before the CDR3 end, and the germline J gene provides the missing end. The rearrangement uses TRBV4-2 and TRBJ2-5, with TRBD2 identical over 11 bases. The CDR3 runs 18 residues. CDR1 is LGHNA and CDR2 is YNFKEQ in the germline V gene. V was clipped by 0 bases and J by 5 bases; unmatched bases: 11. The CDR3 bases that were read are TGTGCCAGCAGCCAAGATACGCCGCGGACTAGCGGGCGGGAGACC. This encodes CASSQDTPRTSGRET. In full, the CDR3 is CASSQDTPRTSGRETQYF.

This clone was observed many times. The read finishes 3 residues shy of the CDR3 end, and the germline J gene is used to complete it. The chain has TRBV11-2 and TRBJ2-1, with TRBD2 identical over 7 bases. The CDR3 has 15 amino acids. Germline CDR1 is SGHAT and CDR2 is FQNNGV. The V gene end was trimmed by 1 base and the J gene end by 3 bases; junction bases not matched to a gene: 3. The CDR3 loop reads CASSLGLADYNEQFF. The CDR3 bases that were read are TGTGCCAGCAGCTTAGGGCTAGCGGACTACAATGAG.

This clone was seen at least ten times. The CDR3 spells CASVRDSNTGELFF. The CDR3 DNA, read in part, is TGTGCCAGCGTCCGGGACTCGAACACCGGGGAG. V usage is TRBV9 and J usage is TRBJ2-2; possibly TRBD2 for D (6 bases). The missing CDR3 end, 3 residues past where the read stops, is filled in from the germline J gene. Germline V gene sequence: CDR1 SGDLS, CDR2 YYNGEE. The CDR3 runs 14 residues. V lost 7 bases, J lost 0 bases, and 10 bases lay in between.

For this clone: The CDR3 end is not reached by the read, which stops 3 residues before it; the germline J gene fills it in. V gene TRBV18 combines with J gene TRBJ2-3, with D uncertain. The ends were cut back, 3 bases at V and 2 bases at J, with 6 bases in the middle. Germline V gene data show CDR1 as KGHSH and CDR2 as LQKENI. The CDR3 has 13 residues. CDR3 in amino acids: CASSPDFTDTQYF. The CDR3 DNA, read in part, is TGTGCCAGCTCACCCGACTTCACAGATACG.

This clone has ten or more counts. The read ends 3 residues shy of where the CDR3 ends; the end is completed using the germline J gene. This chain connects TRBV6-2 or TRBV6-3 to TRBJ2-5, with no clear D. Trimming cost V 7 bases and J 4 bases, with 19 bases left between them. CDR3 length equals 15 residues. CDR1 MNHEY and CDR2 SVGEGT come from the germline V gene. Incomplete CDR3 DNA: TGTGCCAGCACCCCGGATGTGACTCCGGGAGAGACC. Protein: CASTPDVTPGET. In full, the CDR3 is CASTPDVTPGETQYF.

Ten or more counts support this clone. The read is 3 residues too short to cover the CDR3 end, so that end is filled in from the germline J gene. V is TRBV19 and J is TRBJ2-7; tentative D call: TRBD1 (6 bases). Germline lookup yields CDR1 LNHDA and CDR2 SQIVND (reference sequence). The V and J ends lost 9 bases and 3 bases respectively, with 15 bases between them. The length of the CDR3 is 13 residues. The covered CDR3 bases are TGTGCCAGCCCGGCCAGGGGCAACTACGAG. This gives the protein CASPARGNYE. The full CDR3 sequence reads CASPARGNYEQYF.